The subject of this entry is one T cell receptor beta chain. These data are taken from a study of blood T cell repertoires in COVID-19. The overall study: Samples of COVID-19 (acute and convalescent) were obtained from the United States, Italy and Spain.

Germline assignment: CDR1 KGHDR and CDR2 SFDVKD. Unmatched junction bases numbered 2, after V lost 4 bases and J lost 5 bases. The CDR3 is 13 amino acids. Assay: immunoSEQ multiplex PCR; the TCRdb copy retains only in-frame clones and omits some. The sample yields some 220,000 clones, 85% to 90% seen once. Sample: PBMCs or T cells enriched from blood (not recorded which). The clonotype originates from a woman aged 18-30 years in a cohort exposed to, infected with or recovered from COVID-19 (not recorded which). This chain uses TRBV24-1 with TRBJ1-1; 8 bases agree with TRBD1. The CDR3: CATSERQGTEAFF. The CDR3, as DNA: TGTGCCACCAGTGAACGACAGGGGACTGAAGCTTTCTTT.